One and the same sample provided the 23 T cell receptor beta chains below, sequenced in a study of blood T cell repertoires in COVID-19. Profiling relied on immunoSEQ multiplex PCR, and the TCRdb table lists in-frame clones only, not all of them. The data contain fewer than 350,000 clones, approximately 90% of them singletons. The sample taken for sequencing was peripheral blood. Every receptor here comes from a woman aged 55-69 years with COVID-19, enrolled during active disease.

This chain links TRBV12-3 or TRBV12-4 with TRBJ1-5, with D unclear. Deletions cut 6 bases from V and 9 bases from J, with 12 bases between. The CDR3 totals 12 residues. The CDR3 region has the DNA TGTGCCAGCAGGCCGTATTCGGGGCCCCAGCATTTT. Translated: CASRPYSGPQHF.

The chain combines TRBV6-4 with TRBJ2-3; D may be TRBD2 (6 bases). Germline CDR1 and CDR2: MRHNA and SNTAGT. The CDR3 has 17 residues. V was shortened by 5 bases and J by 4 bases, with 22 bases between the two germline ends. CDR3 coding DNA: TGTGCCAGCAGTCAATCCCGCGTCGGGGGAATGCCAGATACGCAGTATTTT. Its protein product is CASSQSRVGGMPDTQYF.

This clone was seen a handful of times. This chain connects TRBV2 to TRBJ2-6; a weak D match, TRBD1 (6 bases). V was clipped by 6 bases and J by 3 bases, with 9 bases between them. This CDR3 region has 14 residues. In germline, CDR1 is SNHLY, CDR2 FYNNEI. Here the CDR3 reads CASSRGLGANVLTF. In DNA, the CDR3 is TGTGCCAGCAGCAGGGGTCTTGGGGCCAACGTCCTGACTTTC.

CDR3 in DNA: TGTGCCAGCAGCGCAGGGGCGAGGGGACGTGCCTCCTACAATGAGCAGTTCTTC. Its protein is CASSAGARGRASYNEQFF. V usage is TRBV11-2 and J usage is TRBJ2-1; D may be TRBD1 (6 bases). The CDR3 is 18 amino acids. V lost 5 bases and J 0 bases, leaving 20 bases between the germline ends. Germline CDR1 reads SGHAT; CDR2 reads FQNNGV.

V gene TRBV27 combines with J gene TRBJ2-2; 10 nucleotides agree with TRBD2. The CDR3 length is 15 residues. Unmatched junction bases numbered 3, after V lost 3 bases and J lost 5 bases. The germline V gene encodes CDR1 MNHEY and CDR2 SMNVEV (reference sequence). DNA of the CDR3: TGTGCCAGCAGTTTTCAGGGACTAGCGACCGGGGAGCTGTTTTTT. Translating it yields CASSFQGLATGELFF.

The V call is TRBV6-5, the J call TRBJ1-4; D remains unclear. The CDR3 runs to 14 residues. With 4 bases removed from V and 0 bases from J, the gap between germline ends came to 6 bases. The germline CDR1 and CDR2 sequences are MNHEY and SVGAGI. CDR3 coding DNA: TGTGCCAGCAGTTCGGGTGCAACTAATGAAAAACTGTTTTTT. This codes for CASSSGATNEKLFF.

V and J are TRBV4-2 and TRBJ2-3, with 9 bases aligning to TRBD2. From germline, CDR1 is LGHNA and CDR2 YNFKEQ. The CDR3 is made up of 16 amino acids. The V segment lost 1 base and the J segment 3 bases; nucleotides outside the gene matches: 5. The CDR3 DNA follows: TGTGCCAGCAGCCAAGCGGCGGGGGGGACAACAGATACGCAGTATTTT. Translation: CASSQAAGGTTDTQYF.

This sequence joins TRBV5-6 and TRBJ1-1, with D unresolved. CDR3 size: 13 residues. Trimming removed 7 bases at V and 1 base at J, with 11 bases between. The germline V gene encodes CDR1 SGHDT and CDR2 YYEEEE. The CDR3: CASGGLSNTEAFF. In DNA, the CDR3 is TGTGCCAGCGGAGGACTGTCGAACACTGAAGCTTTCTTT.

Details on this clone: Other DNA sequences in the same sample also yield this CDR3. For the CDR3, the DNA is TGCGCCAGCAGCCACGGACAGGGGAACTATGGCTACACCTTC. It specifies CASSHGQGNYGYTF. V is TRBV5-1 and J is TRBJ1-2; the match to TRBD1 covers 9 bases. CDR3 length equals 14 residues. Trimming at V came to 4 bases and at J to 2 bases, leaving 3 bases not matched to a gene. Germline-derived CDR1 and CDR2 are SGHRS and YFSETQ. The entire variable domain, with the rest obtained from reference TRBV5-1 and TRBJ1-2, is as follows: KAGVTQTPRYLIKTRGQQVTLSCSPISGHRSVSWYQQTPGQGLQFLFEYFSETQRNKGNFPGRFSGRQFSNSRSEMNVSTLELGDSALYLCASSHGQGNYGYTFGSGTRLTVV.

The chain links TRBV3-1 (or the pseudogene TRBV3-2) to TRBJ2-2, with 10 bases fitting TRBD2. Losses at the gene ends were 0 bases for V and 5 bases for J; bases not matched to a gene: 12. Germline V CDR1 and CDR2: LGHDT, YNNKEL (reference sequence). The CDR3 is 19 amino acids. The CDR3, as DNA: TGTGCCAGCAGCCAAGAGTTGTTAGCGGGGGGCTCACCGACCGGGGAGCTGTTTTTT. This gives the protein CASSQELLAGGSPTGELFF.

V is TRBV2 and J is TRBJ2-7; a possible D gene is TRBD1 (6 bases). Trimming took 7 bases from V and 1 from J, leaving 11 bases between them. CDR1 SNHLY and CDR2 FYNNEI come from the germline V gene. This CDR3 is 13 amino acids long. The DNA of the CDR3 is TGTGCCAGCACCCCGAGGGGGTCCTACGAGCAGTACTTC. This gives the protein CASTPRGSYEQYF. Looking up the rest from reference TRBV2 and TRBJ2-7 gives the full variable domain: EPEVTQTPSHQVTQMGQEVILRCVPISNHLYFYWYRQILGQKVEFLVSFYNNEISEKSEIFDDQFSVERPDGSNFTLKIRSTKLEDSAMYFCASTPRGSYEQYFGPGTRLTVT.

The chain recombines TRBV27 with TRBJ1-1; no definite D call. V gave up 4 bases and J gave up 5 bases, with 11 bases separating them. The CDR3 contains 13 residues. The germline V gene has CDR1 MNHEY and CDR2 SMNVEV (reference sequence). CDR3 amino acids: CASSSLGGTEAFF. CDR3 nucleotide sequence: TGTGCCAGCAGTTCCCTTGGAGGGACTGAAGCTTTCTTT.

This chain uses TRBV14 with TRBJ1-6, with D possibly being TRBD1 (6 bases). CDR1 and CDR2 from the germline V gene are SGHDN and FVKESK. Trimming removed 3 bases from V and 3 bases from J, with 12 bases in between. The CDR3 length is 16 residues. The CDR3 DNA is TGTGCCAGCAGCCACGTTGGACAGCACTATAATTCACCCCTCCACTTT. Encoded protein: CASSHVGQHYNSPLHF. Variable domain in full (rest from reference TRBV14 and TRBJ1-6): EAGVTQFPSHSVIEKGQTVTLRCDPISGHDNLYWYRRVMGKEIKFLLHFVKESKQDESGMPNNRFLAERTGGTYSTLKVQPAELEDSGVYFCASSHVGQHYNSPLHFGNGTRLTVT.

This clone was observed a handful of times. The DNA of the CDR3 is TGTGCCAGCAGTTATTTTGGGACAGGCAATGAGCAGTTCTTC. Protein product: CASSYFGTGNEQFF. The V call is TRBV6-5, the J call TRBJ2-1; 8 positions match TRBD1. This CDR3 has 14 residues. From germline, CDR1 is MNHEY and CDR2 SVGAGI. With V trimmed by 3 bases and J by 6 bases, 4 bases remained unmatched.

A single count supports this clone. V is TRBV14 and J is TRBJ2-3, with 10 bases lining up with TRBD1. Germline CDR1 SGHDN, CDR2 FVKESK. This CDR3 has 15 residues. J gave up 6 bases and V 4 bases, and 7 bases lay outside the gene matches. CDR3 nucleotides: TGTGCCAGCAGCCGTCCGGGACAGGGGCCGGATACGCAGTATTTT. Translation gives CASSRPGQGPDTQYF.

This sequence joins TRBV12-3 or TRBV12-4 and TRBJ2-3, with a possible D match to TRBD1 (5 bases). Trimming stripped 4 bases from V and 7 bases from J, with 9 bases between. This CDR3 has 12 amino acids. Here the CDR3 reads CASSSRQHTQYF. The CDR3 bases are TGTGCCAGCAGTTCGAGACAGCATACGCAGTATTTT.

This rearrangement joins TRBV19 to TRBJ2-5; possibly TRBD2 for D (5 bases). This CDR3 region has 15 residues. Germline CDR1 LNHDA, CDR2 SQIVND (reference sequence). Trimming removed 3 bases from V and 5 bases from J, with 16 bases in between. The CDR3 region has the DNA TGTGCCAGTAGTATGAGGGATTTGGGCGTGGAGACCCAGTACTTC. Translating gives CASSMRDLGVETQYF. The variable domain in full, completed from reference TRBV19 and TRBJ2-5, reads DGGITQSPKYLFRKEGQNVTLSCEQNLNHDAMYWYRQDPGQGLRLIYYSQIVNDFQKGDIAEGYSVSREKKESFPLTVTSAQKNPTAFYLCASSMRDLGVETQYFGPGTRLLVL.

The rearrangement joins TRBV6-5 to TRBJ2-5; D perhaps matches TRBD2 (6 bases). V was shortened by 5 bases and J by 2 bases, with 9 bases between the two germline ends. Germline loops: CDR1 MNHEY, CDR2 SVGAGI. CDR3 length: 13 residues. The CDR3 loop is CASSRDSQETQYF. CDR3 coding DNA: TGTGCCAGCAGTAGGGACTCTCAAGAGACCCAGTACTTC.

Regarding this clone: The junction does not match germline at one end; this may be a read error. Other DNA sequences of this sample code for an identical CDR3. The chain recombines TRBV5-1 with TRBJ1-2, with TRBD1 matching 8 bases. Germline CDR1 reads SGHRS; CDR2 reads YFSETQ. The length of the CDR3 is 15 residues. The CDR3: CASSWTGNTNYGYTF. The CDR3 DNA is TGCGCCAGTAGCTGGACAGGGAATACTAACTATGGCTACACCTTC.

The chain links TRBV15 to TRBJ2-1; D gene unclear. The germline gives CDR1 LNHNV, CDR2 YYDKDF (reference sequence). V lost 8 bases to trimming and J lost 3 bases, with 8 bases between them. The CDR3 length is 12 residues. Here the CDR3 DNA reads TGTGCCACCGGCCGGGTCTACAATGAGCAGTTCTTC. This translates into CATGRVYNEQFF.

CDR3 bases: TGTGCCAGCAGCCGATGGGACAGGGGGTTTGATGGCTACACCTTC. Protein product: CASSRWDRGFDGYTF. The chain joins TRBV3-1 (or the pseudogene TRBV3-2) to TRBJ1-2, with 11 bases fitting TRBD1. Germline V CDR1 and CDR2: LGHDT, YNNKEL (reference sequence). This CDR3 has 15 residues. V was pared by 4 bases and J by 6 bases, with 7 bases of the junction left unmatched.

The chain uses TRBV5-1 and TRBJ1-2, with 9 positions matching TRBD1. From germline, CDR1 is SGHRS and CDR2 YFSETQ. The CDR3 totals 15 residues. J gave up 3 bases and V 4 bases, and 7 bases lay outside the gene matches. The CDR3 DNA follows: TGCGCCAGCAGCCGAGGACAGGGGCAAGACTATGGCTACACCTTC. Its protein product is CASSRGQGQDYGYTF. The whole variable domain, remainder taken from reference TRBV5-1 and TRBJ1-2, is KAGVTQTPRYLIKTRGQQVTLSCSPISGHRSVSWYQQTPGQGLQFLFEYFSETQRNKGNFPGRFSGRQFSNSRSEMNVSTLELGDSALYLCASSRGQGQDYGYTFGSGTRLTVV.

V gene TRBV6-5 combines with J gene TRBJ2-7, with a possible D match to TRBD2 (6 bases). CDR3 length equals 13 residues. With 4 bases removed from V and 4 bases from J, the gap between germline ends came to 11 bases. The germline CDR1 and CDR2 sequences are MNHEY and SVGAGI. As DNA, the CDR3 is TGTGCCAGCAGTTCCCCGGGGGTATACGAGCAGTACTTC. Amino acid sequence: CASSSPGVYEQYF.